The 27 T cell receptor beta chains below come from one sample, sequenced in a study of CD4 and CD8 cells across lung adenocarcinoma regions. In TCRdb, the PCR reads were re-called with MiXCR into one record per CDR3 protein. Among some 9,700 distinct CDR3 sequences listed, roughly 52% were seen once. Sequenced sample: CD8+ T cells from the margin of a lung tumor. These receptors originate from a female donor with lung adenocarcinoma. The CD4 and CD8 labels of this study may be unreliable.

With respect to this clonotype: One end of the junction is discordant with germline, which a read error may explain. The V gene is TRBV27, the J gene TRBJ2-5; TRBD1 is a possible D gene (7 bases). CDR3 length: 15 residues. CDR1 is MNHEY and CDR2 is SMNVEV in the germline V gene (reference sequence). The CDR3 DNA reads as TGTGCCGGGGGGCAGGGGGGCCGAGACCCAGATACCCAGTATTTC. This codes for CAGGQGGRDPDTQYF.

The V gene is TRBV9, the J gene TRBJ2-1; TRBD1 matches at 9 bases. The CDR3 contains 16 residues. Germline V CDR1 and CDR2: SGDLS, YYNGEE. V shed 3 bases, J shed 1 base, and the junction held 5 bases outside the gene matches. The CDR3 here is CASSARQGVSYNEQFF. Written as DNA, the CDR3 is TGTGCCAGCAGCGCGAGACAGGGGGTATCCTACAATGAGCAGTTCTTC.

V usage is TRBV6-1 and J usage is TRBJ1-4, with 8 bases identical to TRBD1. J was trimmed by 5 bases and V by 4 bases; bases with no gene match: 12. The CDR3 consists of 17 residues. CDR1 is MNHNS, CDR2 SASEGT, per germline. This CDR3 reads CASSGVGQEEMNEKLFF. The CDR3, as DNA: TGTGCCAGCAGTGGGGTGGGACAGGAGGAGATGAATGAAAAACTGTTTTTT.

There are many counts of this clonotype. V is TRBV6-1 and J is TRBJ1-3; TRBD1 matches 7 bases. The germline V gene encodes CDR1 MNHNS and CDR2 SASEGT. This CDR3 comprises 15 residues. With V trimmed by 6 bases and J by 8 bases, 13 bases remained unmatched. Written as DNA, the CDR3 is TGTGCCAGCAGCCCGCGACAGGGAGTCGTAGACACCATATATTTT. Its protein is CASSPRQGVVDTIYF.

The rearrangement uses TRBV11-3 and TRBJ2-1, with D perhaps TRBD1 or TRBD2 (6 bases each). The CDR3 sequence is 13 residues long. Trimming took 5 bases from V and 9 from J, leaving 14 bases between them. Germline CDR1 reads SGHNT; CDR2 reads YENEEA. The CDR3 protein is CASSPGGPLEQFF. The CDR3 DNA is TGTGCCAGCAGCCCTGGGGGGCCTCTTGAGCAGTTCTTC.

The J gene is TRBJ1-1, the V gene TRBV5-1; 8 bases are shared with TRBD1. With 3 bases clipped from V and 1 base from J, the junction kept 2 bases outside the gene matches. The CDR3 loop spans 14 amino acids. Germline loops: CDR1 SGHRS, CDR2 YFSETQ. The CDR3 DNA reads as TGCGCCAGCAGCTCGGGGACAGGGAACACTGAAGCTTTCTTT. Its translation is CASSSGTGNTEAFF.

The rearrangement joins TRBV28 to TRBJ1-6; the match to TRBD1 covers 9 bases. Germline V gives CDR1 MDHEN, CDR2 SYDVKM. Trimming at V came to 6 bases and at J to 4 bases, leaving 7 bases not matched to a gene. The CDR3 is made up of 16 amino acids. The chain's CDR3 is CASRQLGQGYNSPLHF. CDR3 bases: TGTGCCAGCAGACAACTGGGACAGGGTTATAATTCACCCCTCCACTTT.

This clonotype was observed at least ten times. Here the CDR3 DNA reads TGTGCCAGCAGCCCTCAACGTGGTCTCTACGAGCAGTACTTC. Protein product: CASSPQRGLYEQYF. The chain carries TRBV11-2 and TRBJ2-1; D remains unclear. The end of the DNA aligns better with TRBJ2-7, so the J call may be wrong. The CDR3 has 14 residues. Germline CDR1 and CDR2: SGHAT and FQNNGV.

This chain connects TRBV27 to TRBJ2-1; 7 bases align to TRBD2. The germline gives CDR1 MNHEY, CDR2 SMNVEV (reference sequence). The CDR3 is 16 residues long. V was pared by 6 bases and J by 8 bases, with 16 bases of the junction left unmatched. CDR3: CASSSLRTRRTYEQFF. The CDR3 DNA reads TGTGCCAGCAGCTCTCTCCGGACTAGGAGGACTTATGAGCAGTTCTTC.

To note about this clonotype: Just one base apart from a much larger clone, this may be a read error. V and J are TRBV27 and TRBJ1-1; D unclear. Germline loops: CDR1 MNHEY, CDR2 SMNVEV (reference sequence). The CDR3 covers 14 residues. In DNA form, the CDR3 reads TGTGACAGCAGTTCGTTGGGGTCGAACACTGAAGCTTTCTTT. Residues: CDSSSLGSNTEAFF.

This clonotype showed up just a few times. CDR3 sequence reads: CASSQGSVNQPQHF. For the CDR3, the DNA is TGTGCCAGCAGCCAGGGCTCGGTCAATCAGCCCCAGCATTTT. The chain recombines TRBV14 with TRBJ1-5; the D is unclear. V lost 3 bases and J lost 3, with 9 bases in between. Looked up from germline, CDR1 is SGHDN and CDR2 is FVKESK. CDR3 length: 14 amino acids.

On this clonotype: At one end, the junction sequence differs from germline, possibly due to a read error. The V call is TRBV27, the J call TRBJ2-5; D is possibly TRBD1 or TRBD2 (6 bases each). Germline V gene data show CDR1 as MNHEY and CDR2 as SMNVEV (reference sequence). This CDR3 comprises 17 residues. DNA of the CDR3: TGTGCCAGCAGTTCGGAGTCCGGGGGCTGTGACCAAAAGACCCAGTACTTC. Residues: CASSSESGGCDQKTQYF.

The rearrangement joins TRBV24-1 to TRBJ2-3, with 9 bases that match TRBD2. CDR1 KGHDR and CDR2 SFDVKD come from the germline V gene. The V gene end was trimmed by 6 bases and the J gene end by 1 base; junction bases not matched to a gene: 1. The CDR3 is made up of 14 amino acids. Here the CDR3 reads CATSIAGGTDTQYF. CDR3 DNA sequence: TGTGCCACCAGTATAGCGGGAGGCACAGATACGCAGTATTTT.

As concerns this clonotype: Compared with germline, one end of the junction differs, possibly owing to a read error. The J gene is TRBJ2-3, the V gene TRBV11-2; 8 positions match TRBD2. Germline-derived CDR1 and CDR2 are SGHAT and FQNNGV. This CDR3 spans 18 amino acids. As DNA, the CDR3 is TGTGCCAGCAGCTTAGCGCAATCGGGACTAGGGGGGAAAGACACGCAGTATTTC. Translating it yields CASSLAQSGLGGKDTQYF.

This chain uses TRBV27 with TRBJ2-5, with a weak D call TRBD2 (6 bases). The tail of the sequence fits TRBJ2-7 better, so the J call may be wrong. Germline V gene sequence: CDR1 MNHEY, CDR2 SMNVEV (reference sequence). This CDR3 region has 15 residues. CDR3 sequence reads: CASSLTRDSTYEQYF. CDR3 DNA sequence: TGTGCCAGCAGTTTAACCCGGGACTCAACCTACGAGCAGTACTTC.

A note on this clonotype: One junction end disagrees with the germline gene, perhaps due to a read error. This chain connects TRBV6-1 to TRBJ2-5; D possibly matches TRBD1 or TRBD2 (7 bases each). The CDR3 is 14 amino acids. CDR1 is MNHNS and CDR2 is SASEGT in the germline V gene. The CDR3 reads CAGRGGRDLGTQYF. CDR3 DNA sequence: TGTGCGGGCAGGGGGGGCCGGGACCTGGGGACCCAGTATTTC.

The CDR3 DNA is TGTGCCAGCGCGCCCCAAGCGGGACGCACAGATACGCAGTATTTT. It specifies CASAPQAGRTDTQYF. The rearrangement links TRBV14 to TRBJ2-3; 7 bases are shared with TRBD2. The CDR3 length is 15 residues. Trimming took 8 bases from V and 1 from J; bases not matched to a gene: 9. The germline V gene encodes CDR1 SGHDN and CDR2 FVKESK.

This chain uses TRBV25-1 with TRBJ2-4; 7 bases map to TRBD1. The germline gives CDR1 MGHDK, CDR2 SYGVNS. V lost 2 bases and J lost 13; bases outside the gene matches: 14. CDR3 length equals 15 residues. The chain's CDR3 is CASSEPGQRSYEQYF. The CDR3 region has the DNA TGTGCCAGCAGTGAACCGGGACAGCGATCCTATGAGCAGTACTTC.

The rearrangement links TRBV2 to TRBJ2-1; D is unclear. The CDR3 covers 14 residues. Trimming took 4 bases from V and 1 from J, leaving 8 bases between them. The V gene's germline CDR1 is SNHLY and CDR2 FYNNEI. As DNA, the CDR3 is TGTGCCAGCAGTGCGCAGCAATCCTACAATGAGCAGTTCTTC. This codes for CASSAQQSYNEQFF.

Concerning this clonotype itself: The junction and the germline gene differ at one end; a read error may be behind it. The chain has TRBV27 and TRBJ2-3; D is unclear. Germline V gene data show CDR1 as MNHEY and CDR2 as SMNVEV (reference sequence). There are 13 residues in the CDR3. The CDR3 nucleotides read TGTGCCAGGGGGTTACGAGTCACAAACATTCAGTACTTT. Its translation is CARGLRVTNIQYF.

For the CDR3, the DNA is TGCGCCAGCAGCTTCTCGGGGCTCCGGGAGACCCAGTACTTC. Protein: CASSFSGLRETQYF. The chain carries TRBV5-1 and TRBJ2-5; D tentatively fits TRBD1 or TRBD2 (5 bases each). The CDR3 is made up of 14 amino acids. Per the germline V gene, CDR1 is SGHRS and CDR2 is YFSETQ. The V end lost 2 bases, the J end lost 5 bases, and 13 bases lay between the germline ends.

The rearrangement uses TRBV19 and TRBJ1-1; D gene ambiguous. CDR3 length: 14 amino acids. In germline, CDR1 is LNHDA, CDR2 SQIVND (reference sequence). Trimming cost V 0 bases and J 1 base, with 6 bases left between them. The CDR3 DNA sequence: TGTGCCAGTAGTATAGACCACAGGAACACTGAAGCTTTCTTT. It yields the protein CASSIDHRNTEAFF.

The J gene is TRBJ2-3, the V gene TRBV27; D unresolved. Between the trimmed V and J ends, which lost 11 bases and 7 bases, there was a span of 13 bases. The CDR3 is made up of 11 amino acids. Germline V gene lookup returns CDR1 MNHEY and CDR2 SMNVEV (reference sequence). The CDR3 sequence: CARCAPNTQYF. DNA of the CDR3: TGTGCCCGGTGTGCTCCAAATACGCAGTATTTT.

The chain is built from TRBV6-1 and TRBJ2-5; 8 positions match TRBD1. The J call may be mistaken, given a closer DNA end match to TRBJ2-7. The length of the CDR3 is 14 residues. Germline values: CDR1 MNHNS, CDR2 SASEGT. The CDR3 loop is CASNTDRVFYEQYF. CDR3 DNA sequence: TGTGCCAGCAACACGGACAGGGTTTTCTACGAGCAGTACTTC.

V and J are TRBV7-2 and TRBJ1-6, with TRBD1 as a possible D gene (5 bases). CDR1 SGHTA and CDR2 FQGNSA come from the germline V gene. Trimming removed 7 bases from V and 5 bases from J, with 15 bases in between. The CDR3 runs 15 residues. DNA of the CDR3: TGTGCCAGCACCACAATCCGGGACCATAATTCACCCCTCCACTTT. Translation gives CASTTIRDHNSPLHF. Drawing the rest from reference TRBV7-2 and TRBJ1-6, the complete variable domain is GAGVSQSPSNKVTEKGKDVELRCDPISGHTALYWYRQSLGQGLEFLIYFQGNSAPDKSGLPSDRFSAERTGGSVSTLTIQRTQQEDSAVYLCASTTIRDHNSPLHFGNGTRLTVT.

About this clonotype: Given the absence of the conserved phenylalanine or tryptophan at the CDR3 end, a read error is likely. The gene calls are TRBV25-1 and TRBJ2-1, with D perhaps TRBD1 or TRBD2 (5 bases each). The J call may be in error: the DNA end matches TRBJ2-5 better. This CDR3 spans 14 amino acids. The germline CDR1 and CDR2 sequences are MGHDK and SYGVNS. Here the CDR3 reads CASSRGSGSYVQYV. The CDR3 bases are TGTGCCAGCAGTCGGGGCTCTGGCTCCTACGTCCAGTACGTC.

V and J are TRBV6-1 and TRBJ2-1; 9 bases map to TRBD2. Germline CDR1 and CDR2: MNHNS and SASEGT. After removal of 5 bases from V and 5 bases from J, the junction contained 10 bases not matched to a gene. The CDR3 spans 16 residues. The CDR3 sequence is CASSPYSGSGNNEQFF. As DNA, the CDR3 is TGTGCCAGCAGTCCTTATAGCGGGAGCGGGAACAATGAGCAGTTCTTC.